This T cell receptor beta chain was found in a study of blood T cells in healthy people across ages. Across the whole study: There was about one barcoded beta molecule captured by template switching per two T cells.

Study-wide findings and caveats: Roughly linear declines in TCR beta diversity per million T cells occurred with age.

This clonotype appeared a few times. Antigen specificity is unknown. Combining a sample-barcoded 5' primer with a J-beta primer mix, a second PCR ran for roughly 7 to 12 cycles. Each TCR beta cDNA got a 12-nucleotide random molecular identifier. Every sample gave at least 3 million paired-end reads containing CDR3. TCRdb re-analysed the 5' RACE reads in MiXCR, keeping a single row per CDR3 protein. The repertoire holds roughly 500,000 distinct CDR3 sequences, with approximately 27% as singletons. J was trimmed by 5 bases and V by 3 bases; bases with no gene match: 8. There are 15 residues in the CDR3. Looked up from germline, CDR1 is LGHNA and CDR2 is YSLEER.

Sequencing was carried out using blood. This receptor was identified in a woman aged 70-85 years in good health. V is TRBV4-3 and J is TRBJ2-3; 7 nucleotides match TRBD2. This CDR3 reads CASSQHGEGRDTQYF. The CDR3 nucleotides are TGCGCCAGCAGCCAGCACGGGGAGGGGAGAGATACGCAGTATTTT.